A selection of T cell receptor beta chains follows, all from one sample in a study of T cell responses to AZD1222 COVID-19 vaccine. The data were produced by immunoSEQ multiplex PCR, yet TCRdb's version contains in-frame clones alone and is incomplete. This repertoire shows approximately 110,000 clones, 75% to 90% found once; its top ten account for 3.5% to 5%. The sample in question was peripheral blood, obtained 28 days after the second AZD1222 dose. Receptors originate from an adult who received the AZD1222 COVID-19 vaccine. The CDR3 runs from the conserved cysteine through the conserved F or W. D genes are given only for firm matches. Clone size is stated in some rows and not others, as once, few, many or a class when expanded.

j_gene	abundance	d_gene	v_gene	CDR3aa	CDR3nt
TRBJ1-3	-	-	TRBV5-4	CASSLSWGAAVDTIYF	TGTGCCAGCAGCTTGTCTTGGGGCGCAGCGGTGGACACCATATATTTT
TRBJ2-3	-	-	TRBV4-1	CASSQTWVTGRDTQYF	TGCGCCAGCAGCCAAACCTGGGTAACAGGGAGAGATACGCAGTATTTT
TRBJ2-3	once	TRBD2	TRBV27	CASSPSGGTDTQYF	TGTGCCAGCAGCCCTAGCGGGGGCACAGATACGCAGTATTTT
TRBJ2-7	-	TRBD1	TRBV6-6	CASKTGEVYEQYF	TGTGCCAGCAAGACAGGGGAAGTCTACGAGCAGTACTTC
TRBJ1-2	once	-	TRBV27	CASKRNPTNYGYTF	TGTGCCAGCAAAAGGAACCCCACCAACTATGGCTACACCTTC
TRBJ2-4	-	-	TRBV6-5	CASSTDSRAKNIQYF	TGTGCCAGCAGCACGGACAGCCGAGCCAAAAACATTCAGTACTTC
TRBJ1-5	once	-	TRBV5-1	CASSWGQNQPQHF	TGCGCCAGCAGCTGGGGTCAAAATCAGCCCCAGCATTTT
TRBJ2-7	-	-	TRBV7-8	CASSLAGAYEQYF	TGTGCCAGCAGCTTGGCAGGGGCATACGAGCAGTACTTC
TRBJ2-7	-	-	TRBV6-5	CASTQWGRSSYEQYF	TGTGCCAGCACCCAGTGGGGTCGTAGCTCCTACGAGCAGTACTTC
TRBJ1-6	-	-	TRBV9	CASSVDLAGNSPLHF	TGTGCCAGCAGCGTAGATCTGGCAGGTAATTCACCCCTCCACTTT
TRBJ2-7	-	-	TRBV11-3	CASSTGFLGRDEQYF	TGTGCCAGCAGTACCGGGTTCCTGGGACGGGACGAGCAGTACTTC
TRBJ1-1	-	-	TRBV19	CASNVGGPVEAFF	TGTGCCAGTAATGTCGGGGGGCCTGTTGAAGCTTTCTTT
TRBJ2-2	-	TRBD2	TRBV6-1	CASSEGLATTGELFF	TGTGCCAGCAGTGAAGGACTAGCGACCACCGGGGAGCTGTTTTTT
TRBJ1-2	-	TRBD1	TRBV28	CASTPSGTGGALHGYTF	TGTGCCAGCACCCCTAGCGGGACAGGGGGCGCGCTGCATGGCTACACCTTC
TRBJ1-6	few	-	TRBV27	CASRRTGFGSPLHF	TGTGCCAGCAGGCGTACCGGGTTCGGTTCACCCCTCCACTTT
TRBJ2-5	-	-	TRBV29-1	CSVVRDLETQYF	TGCAGCGTAGTCAGGGATTTGGAGACCCAGTACTTC
TRBJ2-1	medium-sized	-	TRBV7-9	CASSYYIDNEQFF	TGTGCCAGCAGCTACTATATCGACAATGAGCAGTTCTTC
TRBJ1-1	once	TRBD1	TRBV2	CASKGTGRNTEAFF	TGTGCCAGCAAAGGGACAGGGAGGAACACTGAAGCTTTCTTT
TRBJ1-4	-	-	TRBV29-1	CSVEDLGGEKLFF	TGCAGCGTTGAAGATCTAGGAGGGGAAAAACTGTTTTTT
TRBJ2-3	-	TRBD2	TRBV7-2	CASSSGGAQDTQYF	TGTGCCAGCAGCTCCGGGGGGGCCCAAGATACGCAGTATTTT
TRBJ1-5	-	-	TRBV19	CASSKATSNQPQHF	TGTGCCAGTAGTAAGGCCACCAGCAATCAGCCCCAGCATTTT
TRBJ2-6	-	-	TRBV2	CASSVASGANVLTF	TGTGCCAGCAGTGTAGCCTCTGGGGCCAACGTCCTGACTTTC
TRBJ1-5	-	-	TRBV27	CASRSGANQPQHF	TGTGCCAGCAGATCAGGGGCCAATCAGCCCCAGCATTTT
TRBJ1-5	once	-	TRBV3-1/TRBV3-2	CASSQDLSGGQPQHF	TGTGCCAGCAGCCAAGACTTAAGTGGAGGTCAGCCCCAGCATTTT
TRBJ2-5	-	TRBD2	TRBV11-1	CASSLELAGQETQYF	TGTGCCAGCAGCTTAGAACTAGCGGGGCAAGAGACCCAGTACTTC
TRBJ2-1	once	TRBD1	TRBV28	CASSFLRTGGVEQFF	TGTGCCAGCAGTTTTCTGAGGACAGGGGGCGTGGAGCAGTTCTTC
TRBJ2-7	few	TRBD1	TRBV5-8	CASGNRGSGTISYEQYF	TGTGCCAGCGGGAACAGGGGCTCCGGGACAATCTCCTACGAGCAGTACTTC